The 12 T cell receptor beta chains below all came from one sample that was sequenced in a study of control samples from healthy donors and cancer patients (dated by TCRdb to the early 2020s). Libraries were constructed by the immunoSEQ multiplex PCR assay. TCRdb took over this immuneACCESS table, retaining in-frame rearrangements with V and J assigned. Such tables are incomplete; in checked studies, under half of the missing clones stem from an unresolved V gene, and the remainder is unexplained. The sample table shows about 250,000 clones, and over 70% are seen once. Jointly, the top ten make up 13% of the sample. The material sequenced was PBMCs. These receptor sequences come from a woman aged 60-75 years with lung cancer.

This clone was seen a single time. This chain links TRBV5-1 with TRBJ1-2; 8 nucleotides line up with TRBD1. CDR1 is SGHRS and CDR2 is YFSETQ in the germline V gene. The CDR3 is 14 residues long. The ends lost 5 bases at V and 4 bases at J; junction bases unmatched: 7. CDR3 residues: CASSPGQGSYGYTF. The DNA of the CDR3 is TGCGCCAGCAGTCCCGGACAGGGCTCCTATGGCTACACCTTC.

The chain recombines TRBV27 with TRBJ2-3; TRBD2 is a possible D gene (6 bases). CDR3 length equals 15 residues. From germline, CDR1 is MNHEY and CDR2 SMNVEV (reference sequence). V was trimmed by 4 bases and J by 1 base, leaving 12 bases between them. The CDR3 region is CASSSPGLRTDTQYF. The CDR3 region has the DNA TGTGCCAGCAGTTCCCCGGGACTTCGCACAGATACGCAGTATTTT.

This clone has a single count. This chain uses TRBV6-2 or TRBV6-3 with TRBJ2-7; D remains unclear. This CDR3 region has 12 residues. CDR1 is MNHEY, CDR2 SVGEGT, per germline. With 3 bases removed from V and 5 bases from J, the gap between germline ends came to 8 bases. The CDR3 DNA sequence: TGTGCCAGCAGTTATGGGTGGAACGAGCAGTACTTC. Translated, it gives CASSYGWNEQYF.

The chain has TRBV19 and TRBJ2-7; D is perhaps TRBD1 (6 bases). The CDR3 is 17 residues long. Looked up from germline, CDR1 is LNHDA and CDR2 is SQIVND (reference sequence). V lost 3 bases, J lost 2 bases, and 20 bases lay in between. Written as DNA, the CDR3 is TGTGCCAGTAGTATTAGGGGGTCGGCCGGTAGTCCCTACGAGCAGTACTTC. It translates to CASSIRGSAGSPYEQYF.

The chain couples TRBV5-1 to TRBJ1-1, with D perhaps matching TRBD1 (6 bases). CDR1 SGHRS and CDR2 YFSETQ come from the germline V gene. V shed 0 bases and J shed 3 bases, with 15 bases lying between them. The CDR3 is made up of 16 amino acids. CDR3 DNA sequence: TGCGCCAGCAGCTTGGCATATAGGGGGAGAGACACTGAAGCTTTCTTT. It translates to CASSLAYRGRDTEAFF.

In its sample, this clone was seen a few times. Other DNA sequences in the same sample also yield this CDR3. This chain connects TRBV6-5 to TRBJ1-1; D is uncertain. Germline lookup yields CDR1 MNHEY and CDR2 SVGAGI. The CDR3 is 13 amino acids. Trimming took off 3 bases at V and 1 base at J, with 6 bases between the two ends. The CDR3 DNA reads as TGTGCCAGCAGTTATGGAGAGAACACTGAAGCTTTCTTT. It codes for CASSYGENTEAFF.

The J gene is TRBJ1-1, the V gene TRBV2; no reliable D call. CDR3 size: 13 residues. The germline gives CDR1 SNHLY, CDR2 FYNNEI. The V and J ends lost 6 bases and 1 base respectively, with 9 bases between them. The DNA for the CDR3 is TGTGCCAGCAGGAGCAAACCGAACACTGAAGCTTTCTTT. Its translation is CASRSKPNTEAFF.

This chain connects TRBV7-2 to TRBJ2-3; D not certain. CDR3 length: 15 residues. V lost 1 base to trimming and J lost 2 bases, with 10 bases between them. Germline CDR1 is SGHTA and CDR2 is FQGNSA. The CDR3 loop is CASSLGGVPTDTQYF. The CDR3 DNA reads TGTGCCAGCAGCTTAGGCGGAGTCCCCACAGATACGCAGTATTTT.

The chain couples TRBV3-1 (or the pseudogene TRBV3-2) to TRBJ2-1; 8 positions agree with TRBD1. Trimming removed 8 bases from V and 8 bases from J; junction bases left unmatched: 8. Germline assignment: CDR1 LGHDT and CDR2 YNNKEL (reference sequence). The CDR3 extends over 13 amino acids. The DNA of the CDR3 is TGTGCCAGCCGACAGGGGAAATGGGATGAGCAGTTCTTC. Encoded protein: CASRQGKWDEQFF.

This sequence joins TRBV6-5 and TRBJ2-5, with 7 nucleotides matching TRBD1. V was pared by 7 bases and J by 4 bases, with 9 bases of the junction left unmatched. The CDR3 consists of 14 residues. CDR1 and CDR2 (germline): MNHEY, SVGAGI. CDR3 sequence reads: CASIDRVKGETQYF. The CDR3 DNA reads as TGTGCCAGCATAGACAGGGTCAAGGGAGAGACCCAGTACTTC.

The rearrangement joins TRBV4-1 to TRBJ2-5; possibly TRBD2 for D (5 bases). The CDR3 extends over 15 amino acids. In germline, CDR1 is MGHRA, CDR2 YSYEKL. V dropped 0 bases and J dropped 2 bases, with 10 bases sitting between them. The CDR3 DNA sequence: TGCGCCAGCAGCCAAGAGCCTAGCATTCAAGAGACCCAGTACTTC. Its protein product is CASSQEPSIQETQYF.

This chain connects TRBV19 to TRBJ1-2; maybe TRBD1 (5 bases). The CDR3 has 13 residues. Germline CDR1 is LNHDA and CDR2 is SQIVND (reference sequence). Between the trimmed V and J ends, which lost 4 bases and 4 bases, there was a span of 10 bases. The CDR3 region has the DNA TGTGCCAGTAGTACTGGGGGGTTCTATGGCTACACCTTC. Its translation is CASSTGGFYGYTF.